A selection of T cell receptor beta chains follows, all from one sample in a study of T cells after yellow fever vaccination. TCRdb reprocessed the 5' RACE reads with MiXCR, giving one entry per CDR3 protein. The data hold more than 350,000 distinct CDR3 sequences, with more than 9% observed a single time. The sample here was PBMCs, taken on the day of the first yellow fever vaccination. The receptors here all came from a young man who received the YFV17D yellow fever vaccine. The CDR3 runs from the conserved cysteine through the conserved F or W. Each record gives: clone size, J gene, D gene, V gene, CDR3 DNA, CDR3 protein. The D gene is left open where the match is weak. Only part of the rows carry a size: once, few, many, or a class if the clone is expanded.

few	TRBJ1-5	NA	TRBV7-2	TGTGCCAGCAGCTTACAGGCTAATCAGCCCCAGCATTTT	CASSLQANQPQHF
NA	TRBJ1-5	TRBD1	TRBV6-2/TRBV6-3	TGTGCCAGCAGTGCCCGGACAGGGACTCAGCCCCAGCATTTT	CASSARTGTQPQHF
NA	TRBJ2-2	NA	TRBV4-2	TGTGCCAGCATCCAAGAAAGACGGAGCTTCACCGGGGAGCTGTTTTTT	CASIQERRSFTGELFF
NA	TRBJ2-3	TRBD2	TRBV12-3/TRBV12-4	TGTGCCAGCAGTACGACTAGCGGGTCGGGGGATACGCAGTATTTT	CASSTTSGSGDTQYF
few	TRBJ2-3	TRBD1	TRBV7-9	TGTGCCAGCAGCTCGGACAGGGAGCCAGATACGCAGTATTTT	CASSSDREPDTQYF
few	TRBJ2-5	NA	TRBV29-1	TGCAGCGTTGCCCGAGAGACCCAGTACTTC	CSVARETQYF
NA	TRBJ2-2	NA	TRBV4-3	TGCGCCAGCAGCCAAGATATCGGGATTACCGGGGAGCTGTTTTTT	CASSQDIGITGELFF
NA	TRBJ2-3	TRBD2	TRBV20-1	TGCAGTGCGCCGGCGGGGGGCCGCCACCATACGCAGTATTTT	CSAPAGGRHHTQYF
few	TRBJ2-5	NA	TRBV15	TGTGCCACTTCATCCGGGGATGAGACCCAGTACTTC	CATSSGDETQYF
NA	TRBJ1-1	TRBD1	TRBV7-8	TGTGCCAGCAGCTTATACCAGGGGGCGGGTGTTGGTGAAGCTTTCTTT	CASSLYQGAGVGEAFF
NA	TRBJ2-1	NA	TRBV25-1	TGTGCCAGCAGTGAAACGGGTCCTTTAAATGAGCAGTTCTTC	CASSETGPLNEQFF
few	TRBJ1-1	NA	TRBV18	TGTGCCAGCTCACCAAACCAGGGGTGGGACATGAACACTGAAGCTTTCTTT	CASSPNQGWDMNTEAFF
few	TRBJ2-2	NA	TRBV29-1	TGCAGCGTTGACCGTACCGGGGAGCTGTTTTTT	CSVDRTGELFF
NA	TRBJ1-4	TRBD1	TRBV20-1	TGCAGTGCTAGTGCGGGGACAGGAGATGAAAAACTGTTTTTT	CSASAGTGDEKLFF
few	TRBJ2-2	NA	TRBV7-9	TGTGCCAGCAGCTTAGCGATCGGGCAGGGGAACACCGGGGAGCTGTTTTTT	CASSLAIGQGNTGELFF
NA	TRBJ2-5	TRBD1	TRBV5-5	TGTGCCAGCAGTCCACCGCCGGGACAGGGGGCAGAGACCCAGTACTTC	CASSPPPGQGAETQYF
few	TRBJ1-2	NA	TRBV6-5	TGTGCCAGCAGTTACGGACGGCATCTCTATGGCTACACCTTC	CASSYGRHLYGYTF
many	TRBJ2-3	NA	TRBV7-2	TGTGCCAGCAGCTTATTCGTGGAACCTAGCACAGATACGCAGTATTTT	CASSLFVEPSTDTQYF
few	TRBJ1-2	NA	TRBV12-5	TGTGCTAGTGGTACCACCTCAGGGGCCTATGGCTACACCTTC	CASGTTSGAYGYTF
few	TRBJ2-3	TRBD2	TRBV28	TGTGCCAGCAGCCTCAGCGGGGGGGCCGCAGATACGCAGTATTTT	CASSLSGGAADTQYF
NA	TRBJ1-3	NA	TRBV9	TGTGCCAGCACGAAGGGGCATGGAAACACCATATATTTT	CASTKGHGNTIYF
NA	TRBJ2-1	TRBD1	TRBV5-1	TGCGCCAGCAGCCTGGACCGCGTTAAACAGGGGAGCGGTGAGCAGTTCTTC	CASSLDRVKQGSGEQFF
NA	TRBJ2-7	TRBD1	TRBV29-1	TGCAGCGTTGAAGATCAGGCGACAGGGGGCGAGCAGTACTTC	CSVEDQATGGEQYF
few	TRBJ2-1	TRBD1	TRBV19	TGTGCCAGTAGTATTAGGGGGACAGGGCAGGGCAATGAGCAGTTCTTC	CASSIRGTGQGNEQFF
NA	TRBJ2-1	NA	TRBV27	TGTGCCAGCAGTTACAGCGCTTACAATGAGCAGTTCTTC	CASSYSAYNEQFF
NA	TRBJ2-5	TRBD2	TRBV4-1	TGCGCCAGCAGCCCGCTGGGTAGCGGGGGGATGGAGACCCAGTACTTC	CASSPLGSGGMETQYF
NA	TRBJ1-2	NA	TRBV20-1	TGCAGTGCTAGAGATTCAGGCAACTATGGCTACACCTTC	CSARDSGNYGYTF
NA	TRBJ2-3	TRBD2	TRBV11-2	TGTGCCAGCAGCTTACGGCCCCATGTTGGGGGGGTTAGCACAGATACGCAGTATTTT	CASSLRPHVGGVSTDTQYF
few	TRBJ1-2	TRBD1	TRBV7-8	TGTGCCAGCAGCTTAGCGGACAGGGGGCTGGAGACTTATGGCTACACCTTC	CASSLADRGLETYGYTF
few	TRBJ1-2	NA	TRBV19	TGTGCCAGTAGTACCCGACACGAGGGGAACTATGGCTACACCTTC	CASSTRHEGNYGYTF
few	TRBJ2-4	NA	TRBV19	TGTGCCAGTAGCCCCTCTCGACACTCCTACGAAGGCAAAAACATTCAGTACTTC	CASSPSRHSYEGKNIQYF
few	TRBJ2-3	NA	TRBV7-2	TGTGCCAGCGGCAAACTCAGCGGGAGCACAGATACGCAGTATTTT	CASGKLSGSTDTQYF
NA	TRBJ1-2	TRBD1	TRBV5-5	TGTGCCAGCAGCTTCGTCGACAGGGCCCTAGACTATGGCTACACCTTC	CASSFVDRALDYGYTF
NA	TRBJ2-5	NA	TRBV4-2	TGTGCCAGCAGCCAATTGGAAGAGACCCAGTACTTC	CASSQLEETQYF
few	TRBJ2-1	TRBD1	TRBV7-2	TGTGCCAGCAGCTTCATGGGACAGGGGGCGAATGAGCAGTTCTTC	CASSFMGQGANEQFF